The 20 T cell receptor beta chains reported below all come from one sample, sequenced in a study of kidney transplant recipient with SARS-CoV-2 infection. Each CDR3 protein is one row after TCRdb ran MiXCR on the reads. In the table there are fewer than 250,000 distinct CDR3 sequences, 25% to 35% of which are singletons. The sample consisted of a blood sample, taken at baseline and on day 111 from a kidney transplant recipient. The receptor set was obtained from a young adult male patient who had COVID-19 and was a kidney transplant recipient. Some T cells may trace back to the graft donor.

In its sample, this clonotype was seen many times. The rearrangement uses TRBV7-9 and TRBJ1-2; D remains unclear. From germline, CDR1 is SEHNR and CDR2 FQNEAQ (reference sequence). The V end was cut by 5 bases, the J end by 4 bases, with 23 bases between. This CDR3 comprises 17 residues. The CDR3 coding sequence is TGTGCCAGCAGCGGATTCCTATACCATGGAAAGACCTATGGCTACACCTTC. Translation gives CASSGFLYHGKTYGYTF. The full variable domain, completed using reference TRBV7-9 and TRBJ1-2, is DTGVSQNPRHKITKRGQNVTFRCDPISEHNRLYWYRQTLGQGPEFLTYFQNEAQLEKSRLLSDRFSAERPKGSFSTLEIQRTEQGDSAMYLCASSGFLYHGKTYGYTFGSGTRLTVV.

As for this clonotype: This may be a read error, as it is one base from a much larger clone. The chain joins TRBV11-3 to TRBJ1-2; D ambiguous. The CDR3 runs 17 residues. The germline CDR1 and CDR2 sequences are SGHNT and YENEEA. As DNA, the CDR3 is TGTGCCGGCAGCTCCTGCTACGATCTCGGAAAGACCTATGGCTACACCTTC. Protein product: CAGSSCYDLGKTYGYTF.

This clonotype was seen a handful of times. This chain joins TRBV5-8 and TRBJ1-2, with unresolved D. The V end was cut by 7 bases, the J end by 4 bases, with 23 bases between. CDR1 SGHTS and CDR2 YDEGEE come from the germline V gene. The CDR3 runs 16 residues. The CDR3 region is CASDYGHPRKTYGYTF. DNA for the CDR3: TGTGCCAGCGACTACGGTCATCCACGAAAGACCTATGGCTACACCTTC.

DNA of the CDR3: TGTGCCAGCAGTTTGGTGATAGCCTCTTCCTCTGGAAACACCATATATTTT. Residues: CASSLVIASSSGNTIYF. The rearrangement uses TRBV28 and TRBJ1-3; D unresolved. Germline-derived CDR1 and CDR2 are MDHEN and SYDVKM. Trimming stripped 3 bases from V and 0 bases from J, with 15 bases between. The CDR3 is 17 amino acids.

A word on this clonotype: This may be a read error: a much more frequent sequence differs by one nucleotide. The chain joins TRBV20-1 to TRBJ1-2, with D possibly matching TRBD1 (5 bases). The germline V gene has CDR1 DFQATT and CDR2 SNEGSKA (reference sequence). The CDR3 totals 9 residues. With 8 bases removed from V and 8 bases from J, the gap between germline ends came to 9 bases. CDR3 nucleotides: TGCAGTACAGGTGGGGGCTACACCTTC. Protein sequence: CSTGGGYTF.

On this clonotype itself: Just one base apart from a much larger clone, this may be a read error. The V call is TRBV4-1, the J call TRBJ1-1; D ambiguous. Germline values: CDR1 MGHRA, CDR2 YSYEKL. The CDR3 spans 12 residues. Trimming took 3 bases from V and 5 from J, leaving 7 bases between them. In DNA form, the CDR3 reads TGCGCCAGCAGCCATCAGAAAACTGAAGCTTTCTTT. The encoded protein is CASSHQKTEAFF.

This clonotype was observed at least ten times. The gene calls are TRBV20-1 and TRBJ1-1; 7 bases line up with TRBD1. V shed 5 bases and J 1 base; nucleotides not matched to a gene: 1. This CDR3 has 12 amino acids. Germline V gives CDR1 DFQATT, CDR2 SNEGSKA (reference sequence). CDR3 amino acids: CSAGTANTEAFF. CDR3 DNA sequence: TGCAGTGCTGGGACAGCGAACACTGAAGCTTTCTTT.

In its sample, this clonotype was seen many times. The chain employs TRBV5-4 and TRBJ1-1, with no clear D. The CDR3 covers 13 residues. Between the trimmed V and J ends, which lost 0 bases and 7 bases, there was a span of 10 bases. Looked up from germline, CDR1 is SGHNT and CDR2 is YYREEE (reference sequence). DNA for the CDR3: TGTGCCAGCAGCTTGGACCGCGGTAATGAAGCTTTCTTT. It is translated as CASSLDRGNEAFF.

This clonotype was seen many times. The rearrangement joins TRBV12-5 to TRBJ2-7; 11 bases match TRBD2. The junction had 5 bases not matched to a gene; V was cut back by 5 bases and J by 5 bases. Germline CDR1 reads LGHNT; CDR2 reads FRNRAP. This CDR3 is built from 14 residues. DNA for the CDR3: TGTGCTAGTGGTCTGGGGGGACTAGCGGACGAGCAGTACTTC. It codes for CASGLGGLADEQYF.

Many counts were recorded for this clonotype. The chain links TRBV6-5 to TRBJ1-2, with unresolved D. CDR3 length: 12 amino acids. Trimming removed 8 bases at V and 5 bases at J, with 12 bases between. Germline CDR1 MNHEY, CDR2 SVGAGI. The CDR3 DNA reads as TGTGCCAGCCAATATGGGCCTTATGGCTACACCTTC. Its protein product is CASQYGPYGYTF.

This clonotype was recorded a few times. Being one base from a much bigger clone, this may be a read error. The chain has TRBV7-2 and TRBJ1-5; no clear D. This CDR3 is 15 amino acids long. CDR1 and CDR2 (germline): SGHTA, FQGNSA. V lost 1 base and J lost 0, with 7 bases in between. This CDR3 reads CASSLVTGSNQPQHF. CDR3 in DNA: TGTGCCAGCAGCTTAGTGACGGGTAGCAATCAGCCCCAGCATTTT.

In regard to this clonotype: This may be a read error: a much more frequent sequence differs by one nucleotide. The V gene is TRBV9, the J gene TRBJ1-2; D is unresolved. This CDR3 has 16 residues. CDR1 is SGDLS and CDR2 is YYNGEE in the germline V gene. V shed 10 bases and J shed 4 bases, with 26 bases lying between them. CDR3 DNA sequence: TGTGCCGGCGTCGGCCGGTACTCAAGAAAGACCTATGGCTACACCTTC. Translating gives CAGVGRYSRKTYGYTF.

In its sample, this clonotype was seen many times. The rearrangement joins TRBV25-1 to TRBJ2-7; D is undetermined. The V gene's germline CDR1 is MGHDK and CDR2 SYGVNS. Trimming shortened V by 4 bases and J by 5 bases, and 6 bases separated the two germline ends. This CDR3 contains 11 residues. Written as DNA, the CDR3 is TGTGCCAGCAGTGCTTTACACGAGCAGTACTTC. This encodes CASSALHEQYF.

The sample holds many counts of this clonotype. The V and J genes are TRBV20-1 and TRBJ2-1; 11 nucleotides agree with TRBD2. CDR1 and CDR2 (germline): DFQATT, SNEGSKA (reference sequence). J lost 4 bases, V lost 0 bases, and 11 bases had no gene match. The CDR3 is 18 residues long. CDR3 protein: CSARDFRTSGHFYNEQFF. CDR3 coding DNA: TGCAGTGCTAGAGATTTTAGGACTAGCGGGCACTTTTACAATGAGCAGTTCTTC.

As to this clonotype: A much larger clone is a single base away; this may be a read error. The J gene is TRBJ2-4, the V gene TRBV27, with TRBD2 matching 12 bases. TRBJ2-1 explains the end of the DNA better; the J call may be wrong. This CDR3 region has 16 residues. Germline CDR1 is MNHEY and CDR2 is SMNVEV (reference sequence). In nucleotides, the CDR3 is TGTGCCAGCAGTTTATCGGCTAGCGGGAGGGGGGATGAGCAGTTCTTC. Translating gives CASSLSASGRGDEQFF.

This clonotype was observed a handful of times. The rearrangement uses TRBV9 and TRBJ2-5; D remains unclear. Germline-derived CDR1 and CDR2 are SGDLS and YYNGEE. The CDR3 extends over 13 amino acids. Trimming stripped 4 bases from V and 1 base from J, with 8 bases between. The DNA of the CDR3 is TGTGCCAGCAGCCCCCTGATCCAAGAGACCCAGTACTTC. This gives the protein CASSPLIQETQYF.

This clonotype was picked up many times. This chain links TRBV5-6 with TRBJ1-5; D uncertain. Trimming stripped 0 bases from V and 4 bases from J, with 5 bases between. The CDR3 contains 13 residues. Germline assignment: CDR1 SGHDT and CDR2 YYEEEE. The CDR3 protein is CASSLDLNQPQHF. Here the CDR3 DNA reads TGTGCCAGCAGCTTGGACCTAAATCAGCCCCAGCATTTT.

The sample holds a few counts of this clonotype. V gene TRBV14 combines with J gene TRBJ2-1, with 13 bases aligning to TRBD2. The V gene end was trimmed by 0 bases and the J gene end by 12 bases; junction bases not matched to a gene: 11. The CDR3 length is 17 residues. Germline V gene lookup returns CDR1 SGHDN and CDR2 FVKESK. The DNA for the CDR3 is TGTGCCAGCAGCCAAGATCTCAGGACTAGCGGGAGAAACGCGCAGTTCTTC. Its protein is CASSQDLRTSGRNAQFF.

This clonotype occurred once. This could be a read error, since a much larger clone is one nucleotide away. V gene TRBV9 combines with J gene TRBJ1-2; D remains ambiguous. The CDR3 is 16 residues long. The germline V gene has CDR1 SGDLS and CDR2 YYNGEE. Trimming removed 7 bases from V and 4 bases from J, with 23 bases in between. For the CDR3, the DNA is TGTGCCAGCCTTCTAGAGTACTCAAGAAAGACCTATGGCTACACCTTC. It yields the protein CASLLEYSRKTYGYTF.

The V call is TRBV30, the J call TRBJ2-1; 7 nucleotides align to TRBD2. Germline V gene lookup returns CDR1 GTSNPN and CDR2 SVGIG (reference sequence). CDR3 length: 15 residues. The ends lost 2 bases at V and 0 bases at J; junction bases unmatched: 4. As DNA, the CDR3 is TGTGCCTGGAGTTCGGGGGGATACTCCTACAATGAGCAGTTCTTC. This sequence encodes CAWSSGGYSYNEQFF.